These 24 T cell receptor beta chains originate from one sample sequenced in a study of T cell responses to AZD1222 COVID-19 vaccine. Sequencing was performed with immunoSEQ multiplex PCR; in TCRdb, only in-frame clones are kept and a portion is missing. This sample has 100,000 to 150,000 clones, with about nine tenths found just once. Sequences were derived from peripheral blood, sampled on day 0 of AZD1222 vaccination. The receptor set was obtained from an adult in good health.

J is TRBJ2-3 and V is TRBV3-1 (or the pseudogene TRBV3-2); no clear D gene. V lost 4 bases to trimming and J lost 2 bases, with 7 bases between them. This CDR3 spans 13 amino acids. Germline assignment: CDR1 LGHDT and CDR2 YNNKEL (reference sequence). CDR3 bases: TGTGCCAGCAGCCTCGTCCTCACAGATACGCAGTATTTT. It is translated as CASSLVLTDTQYF.

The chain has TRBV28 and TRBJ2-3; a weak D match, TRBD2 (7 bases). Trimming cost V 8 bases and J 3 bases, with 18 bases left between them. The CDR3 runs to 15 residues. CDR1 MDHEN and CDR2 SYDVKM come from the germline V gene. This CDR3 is CASGLRGAATDTQYF. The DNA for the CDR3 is TGTGCCAGCGGCCTTCGGGGGGCCGCGACAGATACGCAGTATTTT.

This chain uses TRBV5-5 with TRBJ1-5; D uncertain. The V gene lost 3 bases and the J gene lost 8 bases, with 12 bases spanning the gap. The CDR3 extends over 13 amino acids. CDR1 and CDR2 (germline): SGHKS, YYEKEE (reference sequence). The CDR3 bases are TGTGCCAGCAGCTCCCTTTTGTCGGAGCCCCAGCATTTT. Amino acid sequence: CASSSLLSEPQHF.

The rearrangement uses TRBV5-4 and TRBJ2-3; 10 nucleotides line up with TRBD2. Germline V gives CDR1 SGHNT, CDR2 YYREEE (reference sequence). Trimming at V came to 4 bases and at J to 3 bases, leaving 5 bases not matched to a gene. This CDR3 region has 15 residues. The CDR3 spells CASSRSGGATDTQYF. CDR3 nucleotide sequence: TGTGCCAGCAGCCGGAGCGGGGGGGCTACAGATACGCAGTATTTT.

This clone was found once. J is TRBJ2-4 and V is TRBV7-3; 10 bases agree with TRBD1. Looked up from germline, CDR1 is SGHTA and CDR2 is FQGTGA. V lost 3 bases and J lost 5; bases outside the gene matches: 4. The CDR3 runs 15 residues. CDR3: CASSLTGGRENIQYF. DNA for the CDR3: TGTGCCAGCAGCTTGACAGGGGGCAGGGAAAACATTCAGTACTTC.

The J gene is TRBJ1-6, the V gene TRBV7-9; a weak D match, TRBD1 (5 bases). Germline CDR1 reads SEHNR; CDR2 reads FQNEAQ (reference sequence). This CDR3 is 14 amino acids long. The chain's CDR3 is CTTGQARGNSPLHF. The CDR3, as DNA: TGTACTACCGGGCAGGCTAGGGGTAATTCACCCCTCCACTTT. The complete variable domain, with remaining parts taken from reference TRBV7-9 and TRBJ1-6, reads DTGVSQNPRHKITKRGQNVTFRCDPISEHNRLYWYRQTLGQGPEFLTYFQNEAQLEKSRLLSDRFSAERPKGSFSTLEIQRTEQGDSAMYLCTTGQARGNSPLHFGNGTRLTVT.

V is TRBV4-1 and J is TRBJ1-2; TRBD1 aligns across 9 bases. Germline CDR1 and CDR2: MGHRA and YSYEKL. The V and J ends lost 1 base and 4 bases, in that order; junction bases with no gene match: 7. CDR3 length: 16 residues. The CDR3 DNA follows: TGCGCCAGCAGCCAAGCCGGGACAGGGATAATCTATGGCTACACCTTC. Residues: CASSQAGTGIIYGYTF.

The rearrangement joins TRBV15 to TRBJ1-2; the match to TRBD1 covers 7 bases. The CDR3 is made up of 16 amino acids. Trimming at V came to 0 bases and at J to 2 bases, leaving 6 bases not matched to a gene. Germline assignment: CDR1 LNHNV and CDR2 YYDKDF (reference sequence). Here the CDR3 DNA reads TGTGCCACCAGCAGAGAGGCAGGGGGTTTGAACTATGGCTACACCTTC. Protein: CATSREAGGLNYGYTF.

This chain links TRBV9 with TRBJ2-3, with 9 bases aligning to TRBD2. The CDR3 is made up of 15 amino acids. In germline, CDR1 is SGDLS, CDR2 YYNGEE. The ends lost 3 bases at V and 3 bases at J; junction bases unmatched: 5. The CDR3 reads CASSGLAEGTDTQYF. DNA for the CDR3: TGTGCCAGCAGCGGACTAGCGGAGGGGACAGATACGCAGTATTTT.

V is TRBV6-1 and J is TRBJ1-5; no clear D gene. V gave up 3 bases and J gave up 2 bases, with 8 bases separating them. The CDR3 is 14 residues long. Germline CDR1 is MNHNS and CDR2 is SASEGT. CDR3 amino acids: CASSDVAGNQPQHF. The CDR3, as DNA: TGTGCCAGCAGTGATGTGGCGGGCAATCAGCCCCAGCATTTT.

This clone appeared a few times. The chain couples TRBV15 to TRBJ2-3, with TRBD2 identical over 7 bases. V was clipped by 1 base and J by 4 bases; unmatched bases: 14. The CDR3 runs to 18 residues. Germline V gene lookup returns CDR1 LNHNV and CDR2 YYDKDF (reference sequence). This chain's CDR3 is CATSRGRGSGDSADTQYF. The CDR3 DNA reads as TGTGCCACCAGCAGAGGAAGGGGAAGCGGGGATTCTGCAGATACGCAGTATTTT.

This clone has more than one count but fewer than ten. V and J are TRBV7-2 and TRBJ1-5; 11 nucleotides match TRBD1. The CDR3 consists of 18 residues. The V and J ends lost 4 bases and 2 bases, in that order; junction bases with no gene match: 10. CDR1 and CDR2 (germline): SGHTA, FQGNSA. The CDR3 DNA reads TGTGCCAGCAGCTACGGGACAGGGGGGTCTCGCGGCAATCAGCCCCAGCATTTT. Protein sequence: CASSYGTGGSRGNQPQHF.

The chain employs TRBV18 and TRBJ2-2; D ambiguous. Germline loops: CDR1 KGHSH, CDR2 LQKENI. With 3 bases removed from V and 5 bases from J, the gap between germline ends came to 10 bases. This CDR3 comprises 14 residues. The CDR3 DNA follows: TGTGCCAGCTCACCGAATAGTGTTACCGGGGAGCTGTTTTTT. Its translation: CASSPNSVTGELFF.

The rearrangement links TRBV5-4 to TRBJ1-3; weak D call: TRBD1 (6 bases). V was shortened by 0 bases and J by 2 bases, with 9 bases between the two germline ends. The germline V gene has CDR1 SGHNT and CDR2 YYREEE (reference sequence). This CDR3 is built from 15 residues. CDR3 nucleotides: TGTGCCAGCAGCTTGGGGGGGGCGGCTGGAAACACCATATATTTT. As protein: CASSLGGAAGNTIYF.

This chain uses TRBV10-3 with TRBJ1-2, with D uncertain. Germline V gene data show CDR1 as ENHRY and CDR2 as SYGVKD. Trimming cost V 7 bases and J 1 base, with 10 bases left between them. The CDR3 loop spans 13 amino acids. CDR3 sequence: CAIKAGLNYGYTF. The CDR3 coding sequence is TGTGCCATCAAGGCGGGCCTTAACTATGGCTACACCTTC.

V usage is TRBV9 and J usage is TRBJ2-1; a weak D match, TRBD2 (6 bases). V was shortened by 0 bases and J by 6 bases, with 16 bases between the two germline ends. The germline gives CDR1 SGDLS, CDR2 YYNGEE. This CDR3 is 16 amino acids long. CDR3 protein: CASSVAGTDFSNEQFF. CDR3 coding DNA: TGTGCCAGCAGCGTAGCCGGGACTGATTTTTCCAATGAGCAGTTCTTC.

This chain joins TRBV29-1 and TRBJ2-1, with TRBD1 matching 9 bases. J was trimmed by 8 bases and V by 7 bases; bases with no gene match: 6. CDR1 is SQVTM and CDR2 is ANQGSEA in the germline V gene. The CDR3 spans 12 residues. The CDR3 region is CSGEQGADEQFF. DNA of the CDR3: TGCAGCGGAGAACAGGGGGCGGATGAGCAGTTCTTC.

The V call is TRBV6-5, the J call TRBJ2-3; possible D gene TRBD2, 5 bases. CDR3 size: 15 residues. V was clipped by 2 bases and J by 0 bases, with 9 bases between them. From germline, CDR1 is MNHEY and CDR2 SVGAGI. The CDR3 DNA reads TGTGCCAGCAGTTACACGGACTGGAGCACAGATACGCAGTATTTT. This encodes CASSYTDWSTDTQYF.

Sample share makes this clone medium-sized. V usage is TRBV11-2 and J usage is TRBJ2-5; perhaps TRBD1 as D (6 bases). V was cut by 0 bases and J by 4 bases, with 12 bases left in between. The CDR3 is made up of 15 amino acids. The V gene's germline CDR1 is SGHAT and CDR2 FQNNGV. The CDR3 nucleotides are TGTGCCAGCAGCTTAGATCAGACAGGTTCAGAGACCCAGTACTTC. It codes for CASSLDQTGSETQYF.

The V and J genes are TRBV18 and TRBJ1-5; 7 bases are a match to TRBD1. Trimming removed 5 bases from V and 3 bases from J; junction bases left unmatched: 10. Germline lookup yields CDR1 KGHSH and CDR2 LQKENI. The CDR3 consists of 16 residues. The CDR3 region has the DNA TGTGCCAGCTCAACGACAGGGTCCCGCTCCAATCAGCCCCAGCATTTT. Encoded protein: CASSTTGSRSNQPQHF.

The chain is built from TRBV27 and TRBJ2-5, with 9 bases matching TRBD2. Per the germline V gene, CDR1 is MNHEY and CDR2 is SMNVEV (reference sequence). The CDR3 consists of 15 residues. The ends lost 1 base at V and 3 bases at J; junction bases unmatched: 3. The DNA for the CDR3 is TGTGCCAGCAGTTTATACCTAGCGGGGAAAGAGACCCAGTACTTC. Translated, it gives CASSLYLAGKETQYF.

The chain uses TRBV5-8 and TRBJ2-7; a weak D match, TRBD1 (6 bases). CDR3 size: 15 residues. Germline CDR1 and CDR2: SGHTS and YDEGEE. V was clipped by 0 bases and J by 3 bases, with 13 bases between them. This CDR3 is CASSLVTGSFYEQYF. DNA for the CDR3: TGTGCCAGCAGCTTGGTGACAGGTTCATTCTACGAGCAGTACTTC.

CDR3 amino acids: CATAYSSYNEQFF. CDR3 bases: TGTGCCACCGCCTACAGCTCCTACAATGAGCAGTTCTTC. The chain recombines TRBV15 with TRBJ2-1; D call uncertain. The CDR3 extends over 13 amino acids. Trimming took off 8 bases at V and 0 bases at J, with 8 bases between the two ends. In germline, CDR1 is LNHNV, CDR2 YYDKDF (reference sequence).

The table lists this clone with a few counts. CDR3 protein: CASSSHKGGTDTQYF. In DNA, the CDR3 is TGTGCCAGCAGTTCCCACAAAGGGGGCACAGATACGCAGTATTTT. This chain joins TRBV6-2 or TRBV6-3 and TRBJ2-3, with D maybe TRBD1 (5 bases). In germline, CDR1 is MNHEY, CDR2 SVGEGT. V was clipped by 4 bases and J by 1 base, with 12 bases between them. The CDR3 has 15 amino acids.